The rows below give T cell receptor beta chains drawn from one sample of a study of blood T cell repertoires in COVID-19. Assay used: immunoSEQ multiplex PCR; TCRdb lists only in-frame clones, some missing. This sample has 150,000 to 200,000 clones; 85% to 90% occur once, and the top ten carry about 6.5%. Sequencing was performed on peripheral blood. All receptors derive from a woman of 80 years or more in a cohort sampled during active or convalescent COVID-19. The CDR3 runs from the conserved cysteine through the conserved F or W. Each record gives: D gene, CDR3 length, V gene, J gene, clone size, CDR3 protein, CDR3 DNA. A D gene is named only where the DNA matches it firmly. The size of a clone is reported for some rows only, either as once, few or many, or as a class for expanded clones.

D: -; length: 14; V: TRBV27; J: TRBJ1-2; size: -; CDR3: CASSFRDNYDGYTF; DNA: TGTGCCAGCAGTTTTCGGGACAATTATGATGGCTACACCTTC
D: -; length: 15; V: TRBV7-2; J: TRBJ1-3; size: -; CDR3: CASSRRTVSGNTIYF; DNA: TGTGCCAGCAGCCGCCGGACAGTCTCTGGAAACACCATATATTTT
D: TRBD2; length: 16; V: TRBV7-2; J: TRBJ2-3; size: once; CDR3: CASSLILAGVSDTQYF; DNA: TGTGCCAGCAGCTTAATCCTAGCGGGAGTGTCAGATACGCAGTATTTT
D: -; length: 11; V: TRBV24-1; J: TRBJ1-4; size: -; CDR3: CATSRGEKLFF; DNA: TGTGCCACCTCCAGAGGTGAAAAACTGTTTTTT
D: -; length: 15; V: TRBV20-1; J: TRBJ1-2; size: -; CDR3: CSASLQAPSNYGYTF; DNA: TGCAGTGCTAGTTTGCAGGCGCCCTCTAACTATGGCTACACCTTC
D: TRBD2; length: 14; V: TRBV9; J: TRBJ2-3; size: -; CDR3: CASGRLADTDTQYF; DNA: TGTGCCAGCGGAAGACTAGCGGACACAGATACGCAGTATTTT
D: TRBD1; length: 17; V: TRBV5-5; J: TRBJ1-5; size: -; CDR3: CASSLSGTGRNNQPQHF; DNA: TGTGCCAGCAGCTTGTCAGGGACAGGCCGAAATAATCAGCCCCAGCATTTT
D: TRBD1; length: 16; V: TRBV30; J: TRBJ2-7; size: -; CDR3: CAWSLQGARRSYEQYF; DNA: TGTGCCTGGAGCCTCCAGGGGGCCCGGCGGTCCTACGAGCAGTACTTC
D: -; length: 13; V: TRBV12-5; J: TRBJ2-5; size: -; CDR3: CASGLVNGETQYF; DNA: TGTGCTAGTGGTTTGGTAAACGGGGAGACCCAGTACTTC
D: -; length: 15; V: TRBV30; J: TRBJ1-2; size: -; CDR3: CAWSALGQTSYGYTF; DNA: TGTGCCTGGAGCGCCCTCGGACAGACCTCCTATGGCTACACCTTC
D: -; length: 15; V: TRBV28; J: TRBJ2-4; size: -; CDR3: CASSFFGTKRGIQYF; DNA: TGTGCCAGCAGCTTCTTCGGGACAAAAAGGGGCATTCAGTACTTC
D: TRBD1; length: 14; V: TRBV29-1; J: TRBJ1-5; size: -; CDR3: CSVEGTGNNQPQHF; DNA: TGCAGCGTTGAAGGGACAGGGAATAATCAGCCCCAGCATTTT
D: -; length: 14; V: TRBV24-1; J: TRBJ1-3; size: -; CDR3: CATSDPGSGNTIYF; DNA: TGTGCCACCAGTGACCCAGGCTCTGGAAACACCATATATTTT
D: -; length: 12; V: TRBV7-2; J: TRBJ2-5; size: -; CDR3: CASSLGRETQYF; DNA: TGTGCCAGCAGCTTAGGCCGGGAGACCCAGTACTTC
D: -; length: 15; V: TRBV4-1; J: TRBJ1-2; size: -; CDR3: CASSQVGHTSYGYTF; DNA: TGCGCCAGCAGCCAAGTAGGACATACCAGTTATGGCTACACCTTC
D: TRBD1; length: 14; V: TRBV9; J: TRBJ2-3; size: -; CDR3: CASSAGQSTDTQYF; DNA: TGTGCCAGCAGCGCGGGACAGAGCACAGATACGCAGTATTTT
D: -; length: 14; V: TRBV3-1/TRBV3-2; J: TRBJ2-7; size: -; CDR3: CASSQVILAYEQYF; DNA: TGTGCCAGCAGCCAAGTAATACTAGCCTACGAGCAGTACTTC
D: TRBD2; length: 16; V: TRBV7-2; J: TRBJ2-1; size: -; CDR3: CASSSDVLAGGKEQFF; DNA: TGTGCCAGCAGCTCAGATGTACTAGCGGGAGGGAAGGAGCAGTTCTTC
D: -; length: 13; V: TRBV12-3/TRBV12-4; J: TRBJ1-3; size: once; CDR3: CASSFRAGNTIYF; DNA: TGTGCCAGCAGTTTCAGGGCGGGAAACACCATATATTTT
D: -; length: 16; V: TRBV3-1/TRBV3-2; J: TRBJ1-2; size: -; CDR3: CASSQDGGRRVAGYTF; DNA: TGTGCCAGCAGCCAAGACGGCGGGAGGAGGGTTGCTGGCTACACCTTC
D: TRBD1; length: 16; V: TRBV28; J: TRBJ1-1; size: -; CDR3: CASSSGTGNMNTEAFF; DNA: TGTGCCAGCAGTTCCGGGACAGGGAATATGAACACTGAAGCTTTCTTT
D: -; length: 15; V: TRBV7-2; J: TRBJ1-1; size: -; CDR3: CASSPAHGFNTEAFF; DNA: TGTGCCAGCAGCCCCGCACACGGGTTTAACACTGAAGCTTTCTTT
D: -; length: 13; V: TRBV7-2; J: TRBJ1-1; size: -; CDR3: CASSWQGGTEAFF; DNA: TGTGCCAGCAGCTGGCAGGGTGGGACTGAAGCTTTCTTT
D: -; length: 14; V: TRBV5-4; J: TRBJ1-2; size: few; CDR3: CASSLQDPEYGYTF; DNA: TGTGCCAGCAGCCTACAGGATCCCGAGTATGGCTACACCTTC
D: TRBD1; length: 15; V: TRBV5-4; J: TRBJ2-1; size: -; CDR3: CASSSTGVNYNEQFF; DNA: TGTGCCAGCAGCTCGACAGGGGTTAACTACAATGAGCAGTTCTTC
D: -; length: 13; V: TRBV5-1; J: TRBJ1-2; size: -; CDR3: CASSLAGDYGYTF; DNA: TGCGCCAGCAGCTTGGCAGGGGACTATGGCTACACCTTC
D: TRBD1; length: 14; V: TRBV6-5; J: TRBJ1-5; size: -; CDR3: CASRPGQGNQPQHF; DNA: TGTGCCAGCAGGCCGGGACAGGGGAATCAGCCCCAGCATTTT
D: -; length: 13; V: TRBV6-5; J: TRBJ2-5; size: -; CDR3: CASKEPIREAQYF; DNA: TGTGCCAGCAAGGAACCAATAAGAGAGGCCCAGTACTTC
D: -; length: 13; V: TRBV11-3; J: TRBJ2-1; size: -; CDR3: CASSFDGRNEQFF; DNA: TGTGCCAGCAGCTTTGACGGGAGAAATGAGCAGTTCTTC
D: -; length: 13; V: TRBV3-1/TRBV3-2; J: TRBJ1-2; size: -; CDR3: CASSPPGTSGYTF; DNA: TGTGCCAGCAGCCCTCCCGGGACAAGTGGCTACACCTTC
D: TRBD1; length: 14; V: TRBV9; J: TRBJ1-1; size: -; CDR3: CASSEWTGGTEAFF; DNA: TGTGCCAGCAGCGAGTGGACAGGGGGCACTGAAGCTTTCTTT
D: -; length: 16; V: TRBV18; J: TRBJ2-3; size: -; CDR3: CASSPPARGYTDTQYF; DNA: TGTGCCAGCTCACCCCCGGCCCGGGGATACACAGATACGCAGTATTTT
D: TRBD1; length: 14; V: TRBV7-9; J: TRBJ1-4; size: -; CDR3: CASSPTGESEKLFF; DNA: TGTGCCAGCAGCCCCACAGGGGAAAGCGAAAAACTGTTTTTT
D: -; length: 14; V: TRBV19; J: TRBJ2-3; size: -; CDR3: CASTGLASTDTQYF; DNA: TGTGCCAGTACCGGTTTAGCCTCCACAGATACGCAGTATTTT
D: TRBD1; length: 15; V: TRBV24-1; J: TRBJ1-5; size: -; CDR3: CATSDDRVPNQPQHF; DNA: TGTGCCACCAGTGACGACAGGGTCCCCAATCAGCCCCAGCATTTT
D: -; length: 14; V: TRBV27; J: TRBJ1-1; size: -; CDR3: CASSSYSLNTEAFF; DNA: TGTGCCAGCAGTTCCTACAGCTTGAACACTGAAGCTTTCTTT
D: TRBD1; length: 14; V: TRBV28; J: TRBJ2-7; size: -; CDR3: CASIWGQASYEQYF; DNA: TGTGCCAGCATTTGGGGACAGGCGTCCTACGAGCAGTACTTC
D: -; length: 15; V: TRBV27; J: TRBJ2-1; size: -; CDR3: CASSYNPGPYNEQFF; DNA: TGTGCCAGCAGTTACAACCCAGGTCCCTACAATGAGCAGTTCTTC
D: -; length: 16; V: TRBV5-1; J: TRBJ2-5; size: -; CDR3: CASSLAGAGDFETQYF; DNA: TGCGCCAGCAGCTTGGCTGGGGCTGGGGATTTTGAGACCCAGTACTTC
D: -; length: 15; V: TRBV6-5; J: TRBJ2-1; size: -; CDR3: CASSYSYGQGGEQFF; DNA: TGTGCCAGCAGTTACTCATACGGGCAGGGTGGTGAGCAGTTCTTC
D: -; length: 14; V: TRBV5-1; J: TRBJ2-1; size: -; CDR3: CASSFRGSYNEQFF; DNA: TGCGCCAGCAGCTTCAGGGGCTCCTACAATGAGCAGTTCTTC
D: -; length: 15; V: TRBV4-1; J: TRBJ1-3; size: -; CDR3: CASSRNEGSGNTIYF; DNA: TGCGCCAGCAGCCGCAATGAGGGTTCTGGAAACACCATATATTTT
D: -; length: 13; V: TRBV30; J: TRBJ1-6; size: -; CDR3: CAWAVGADSPLHF; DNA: TGTGCCTGGGCCGTGGGGGCAGATTCACCCCTCCACTTT
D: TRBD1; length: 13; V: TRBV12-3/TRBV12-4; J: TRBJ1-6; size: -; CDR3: CASSWTGDSPLHF; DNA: TGTGCCAGCAGTTGGACAGGGGATTCACCCCTCCACTTT
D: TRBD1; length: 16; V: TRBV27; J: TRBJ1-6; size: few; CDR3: CASSIILSPGGSPLHF; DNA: TGTGCCAGCAGTATCATATTATCACCAGGGGGATCACCCCTCCACTTT
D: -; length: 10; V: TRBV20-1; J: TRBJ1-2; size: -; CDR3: CSARGAGYTF; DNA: TGCAGTGCTAGAGGGGCTGGCTACACCTTC
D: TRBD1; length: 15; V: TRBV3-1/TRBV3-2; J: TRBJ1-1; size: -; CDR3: CASSQIGTGGFGAFF; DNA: TGTGCCAGCAGCCAAATAGGGACAGGGGGTTTCGGAGCTTTCTTT
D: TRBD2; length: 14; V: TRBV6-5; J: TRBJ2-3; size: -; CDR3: CASLLAGVAGTQYF; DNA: TGTGCCAGCCTCCTAGCGGGAGTCGCAGGTACGCAGTATTTT
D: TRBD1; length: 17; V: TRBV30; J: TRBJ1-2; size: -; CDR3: CAWNTTTPGQGDYGYTF; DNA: TGTGCCTGGAACACAACCACCCCGGGACAGGGGGACTATGGCTACACCTTC
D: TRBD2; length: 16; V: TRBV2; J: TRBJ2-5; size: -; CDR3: CASSEGGGGRQETQYF; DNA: TGTGCCAGCAGTGAAGGGGGGGGAGGGAGACAAGAGACCCAGTACTTC
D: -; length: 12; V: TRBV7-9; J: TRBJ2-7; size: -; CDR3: CASRQEEYEQYF; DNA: TGTGCCAGCAGGCAGGAGGAATACGAGCAGTACTTC
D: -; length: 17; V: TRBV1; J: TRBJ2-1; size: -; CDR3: CTSSQEEWGKGDNEQFF; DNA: TGCACCAGCAGCCAAGAAGAATGGGGGAAGGGGGACAATGAGCAGTTCTTC
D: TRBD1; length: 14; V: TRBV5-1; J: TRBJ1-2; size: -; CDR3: CASRDRGRPYGYTF; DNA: TGCGCCAGCCGTGACAGGGGGCGCCCCTATGGCTACACCTTC
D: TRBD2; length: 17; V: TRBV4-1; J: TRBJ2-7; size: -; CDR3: CASSQILTEAGAYEQYF; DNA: TGCGCCAGCAGCCAGATCCTCACGGAGGCGGGGGCCTACGAGCAGTACTTC
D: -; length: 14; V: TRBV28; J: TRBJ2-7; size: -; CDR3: CASSLRGPTGEQYF; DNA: TGTGCCAGCAGTTTGAGAGGCCCAACGGGAGAGCAGTACTTC
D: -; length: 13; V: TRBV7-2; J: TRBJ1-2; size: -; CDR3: CASSLTNDFGYTF; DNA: TGTGCCAGCAGCTTAACTAACGACTTTGGCTACACCTTC
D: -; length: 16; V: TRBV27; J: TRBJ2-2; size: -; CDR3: CASSLLTGIGTGELFF; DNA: TGTGCCAGCAGTTTACTTACGGGTATTGGCACCGGGGAGCTGTTTTTT
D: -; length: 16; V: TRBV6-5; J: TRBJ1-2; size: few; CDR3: CASSYGGQGKDYGYTF; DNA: TGTGCCAGCAGTTACGGTGGGCAGGGAAAGGACTATGGCTACACCTTC
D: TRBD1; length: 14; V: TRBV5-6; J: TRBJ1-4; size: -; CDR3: CASRYGQGREKLFF; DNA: TGTGCCAGCAGATACGGACAGGGACGCGAAAAACTGTTTTTT